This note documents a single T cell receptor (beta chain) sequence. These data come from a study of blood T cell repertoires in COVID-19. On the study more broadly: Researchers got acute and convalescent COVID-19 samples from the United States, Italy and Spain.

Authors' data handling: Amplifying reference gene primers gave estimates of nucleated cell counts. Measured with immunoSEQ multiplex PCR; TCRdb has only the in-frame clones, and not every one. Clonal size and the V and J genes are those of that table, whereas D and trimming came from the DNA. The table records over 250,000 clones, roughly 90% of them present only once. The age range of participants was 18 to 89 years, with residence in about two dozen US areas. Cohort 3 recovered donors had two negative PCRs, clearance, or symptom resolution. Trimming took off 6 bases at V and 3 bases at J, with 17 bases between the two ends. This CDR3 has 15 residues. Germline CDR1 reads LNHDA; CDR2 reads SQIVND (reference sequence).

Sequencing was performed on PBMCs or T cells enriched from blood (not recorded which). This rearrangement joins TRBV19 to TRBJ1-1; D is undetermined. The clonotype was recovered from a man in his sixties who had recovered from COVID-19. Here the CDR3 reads CASRALRSQDTEAFF. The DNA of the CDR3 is TGTGCCAGTAGGGCCTTACGCTCGCAAGACACTGAAGCTTTCTTT. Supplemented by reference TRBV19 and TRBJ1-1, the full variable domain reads DGGITQSPKYLFRKEGQNVTLSCEQNLNHDAMYWYRQDPGQGLRLIYYSQIVNDFQKGDIAEGYSVSREKKESFPLTVTSAQKNPTAFYLCASRALRSQDTEAFFGQGTRLTVV.